This T cell receptor beta chain appears in the sequencing data of a study of beta chain features in type 1 diabetes. Study conclusions and caveats: Here, the possible influence of HLA type (on TCRB rearrangement) remained unresolved. Sampled from patients, naive, central memory and Treg TCRB repertoires appeared more similar than those sampled from healthy donors. People with Type 1 diabetes carried modestly yet significantly shorter TCRB CDR3s in all four CD4+ subsets.

Of note for this clone: Its antigen is undetermined.

All of the isolated RNA was reverse transcribed, so expressed TCRB transcripts were sequenced. TCRdb's table, derived via immunoSEQ multiplex PCR, lists solely in-frame clones and lacks some. This table holds over 200,000 clones, about 11% found once. CDR3 length equals 13 residues. Germline CDR1 reads KGHSH; CDR2 reads LQKENI. Trimming took 7 bases from V and 3 from J, leaving 10 bases between them. The receptor's source is a man aged 25 to 45 with type 1 diabetes. This chain uses TRBV18 with TRBJ2-1, with a weak D call TRBD1 (5 bases). Material: naive CD4+ T cells from blood. CDR3 DNA sequence: TGTGCCAGCTTCTCAGGGATCTACAATGAGCAGTTCTTC. Translation gives CASFSGIYNEQFF.